This TCR beta chain was profiled in a study of blood T cell repertoires in COVID-19. For the study at large: Donors in the United States, Italy and Spain gave samples during acute or convalescent COVID-19.

In terms of age and location, participants ranged from about 18 to 90 years and lived in approximately 24 US areas. Categorization into cohorts depended on clinical history that participants reported. Per germline, CDR1 SGHVS and CDR2 FNYEAQ. V was clipped by 1 base and J by 11 bases, with 12 bases between them. The length of the CDR3 is 13 residues. How the authors handled the data: Amplification of reference gene primers provided the estimated nucleated cell counts. Generated by immunoSEQ multiplex PCR, the TCRdb table keeps only in-frame clones and is missing some. The V and J calls and the clone size are those of that table, but D and trimming were determined from the DNA. The sample has approximately 250,000 clones, about 87% seen once.

Sequenced input: PBMCs or T cells enriched from blood (not recorded which). This chain connects TRBV7-6 to TRBJ1-5; no firm D call. This receptor was identified in a woman between 25 and 40 years old with acute COVID-19. CDR3 bases: TGTGCCAGCAGCTTAGACTCCGCTGAGGCCCAGCATTTT. Translating it yields CASSLDSAEAQHF.